This T cell receptor beta chain was documented in a study of T cells in Graves' hyperthyroidism and ophthalmopathy. Regarding the study as a whole: A model of 13 V-J pairs discriminated ophthalmopathy from stable hyperthyroidism. Appearing also in blood were most of the thyroid clonotypes expanded above 0.001.

Trimming removed 8 bases from V and 0 bases from J, with 10 bases in between. The length of the CDR3 is 14 residues. Germline CDR1 and CDR2: ENHRY and SYGVKD. A patient was excluded if there was uncontrolled infection, other autoimmune disease, pregnancy or lactation. In making diagnoses, clinical symptoms, serum thyroxine and TRAb, thyroid ultrasound and orbital computed tomography were all used. As concerns this clonotype: Antigen unknown.

Amplified regions were TCR beta CDR3 sequences from RNA transcripts. The TCR CDR3 first-round RT-PCR relied on the HTBI primer set. TCRdb re-called the multiplex PCR reads through MiXCR, storing one row per CDR3 protein. The profile covers more than 500,000 distinct CDR3 sequences, with approximately 48% appearing a single time and about 43% taken by the ten largest. The source material was peripheral blood or thyroid tissue (not recorded which). The TCR comes from an adult woman with Graves' disease, either hyperthyroidism or ophthalmopathy (not recorded which). The V and J genes are TRBV10-3 and TRBJ2-2; D is possibly TRBD1 or TRBD2 (6 bases each). The DNA for the CDR3 is TGTGCCATCGGGGGGCCTGCGAACACCGGGGAGCTGTTTTTT. This codes for CAIGGPANTGELFF.